What follows are 14 T cell receptor beta chains derived from one specimen sequenced in a study of T cells in Graves' hyperthyroidism and ophthalmopathy. TCR beta CDR3 regions were amplified from RNA. The TCR CDR3 was amplified in a first-round RT-PCR using the HTBI primer set. MiXCR, applied by TCRdb to the multiplex PCR reads, yields one record per CDR3 protein. The sample lists roughly 740,000 distinct CDR3 sequences, about 15% occurring once. Source material: blood. The receptor set was obtained from a man in his late teens or twenties with Graves' hyperthyroidism.

The sample holds a few counts of this clonotype. A read error may be the cause here, since a much bigger clone is one base away. CDR3 DNA sequence: TGTGCCAGCGCACCACCGGGCCTGTGGCAGGGCGGCGAGCAGTACTTC. Translating gives CASAPPGLWQGGEQYF. V is TRBV18 and J is TRBJ2-7, with a possible D match to TRBD1 (5 bases). This CDR3 region has 16 residues. CDR1 is KGHSH, CDR2 LQKENI, per germline.

This clonotype has only a few counts. V usage is TRBV20-1 and J usage is TRBJ2-1; 12 nucleotides line up with TRBD2. The CDR3 is 13 amino acids. The germline V gene encodes CDR1 DFQATT and CDR2 SNEGSKA (reference sequence). The trim removed 7 bases at V and 4 bases at J, leaving 2 bases unmatched. DNA for the CDR3: TGCAGTGGGGGGACTAGCGGGTACAATGAGCAGTTCTTC. The encoded protein is CSGGTSGYNEQFF.

This clonotype has just a few counts. The rearrangement links TRBV27 to TRBJ2-5; D might be TRBD1 (5 bases). The V and J ends lost 6 bases and 5 bases respectively, with 16 bases between them. The germline V gene encodes CDR1 MNHEY and CDR2 SMNVEV (reference sequence). This CDR3 contains 14 residues. In DNA form, the CDR3 reads TGTGCCAGCAGGTCTCAGGGTATACGGGAGACCCAGTACTTC. Amino acids: CASRSQGIRETQYF.

This clonotype has ten or more counts. The V call is TRBV6-2 or TRBV6-3, the J call TRBJ2-3; possibly TRBD2 for D (6 bases). The germline V gene has CDR1 MNHEY and CDR2 SVGEGT. Trimming left V 0 bases short and J 10 bases short, with 17 bases between. The CDR3 has 15 residues. The CDR3 sequence is CASSYSKAGRSPQYF. In DNA, the CDR3 is TGTGCCAGCAGTTACTCGAAGGCAGGGAGGAGTCCGCAGTATTTT.

The rearrangement uses TRBV6-5 and TRBJ2-6, with D unclear. V was shortened by 1 base and J by 3 bases, with 7 bases between the two germline ends. Germline values: CDR1 MNHEY, CDR2 SVGAGI. CDR3 length equals 15 residues. CDR3 in amino acids: CASSYFKHGANVLTF. The DNA of the CDR3 is TGTGCCAGCAGTTACTTCAAGCATGGGGCCAACGTCCTGACTTTC.

This sequence joins TRBV15 and TRBJ1-2; D gene unclear. The CDR3 totals 14 residues. V lost 0 bases and J lost 2, with 7 bases in between. CDR1 and CDR2 from the germline V gene are LNHNV and YYDKDF (reference sequence). The CDR3 DNA reads TGTGCCACCAGCAGAGACCGGGAAAACTATGGCTACACCTTC. Its protein is CATSRDRENYGYTF.

There are a few counts of this clonotype. V gene TRBV6-1 combines with J gene TRBJ2-7; TRBD2 aligns across 11 bases. The CDR3 runs to 15 residues. Per germline, CDR1 MNHNS and CDR2 SASEGT. J was trimmed by 5 bases and V by 4 bases; bases with no gene match: 7. The CDR3 reads CASSVTSGRTHEQYF. Here the CDR3 DNA reads TGTGCCAGCAGTGTTACTAGCGGGAGAACCCACGAGCAGTACTTC.

This clonotype has more than one count but fewer than ten. The CDR3 sequence: CASSLRTPVNRPPGTEAFF. CDR3 coding DNA: TGTGCCAGCAGCTTGCGAACCCCGGTGAACAGGCCCCCTGGGACTGAAGCTTTCTTT. V is TRBV5-6 and J is TRBJ1-1, with D tentatively TRBD1 (5 bases). This CDR3 is 19 amino acids long. Germline loops: CDR1 SGHDT, CDR2 YYEEEE. V shed 1 base and J shed 5 bases, with 27 bases lying between them.

The chain links TRBV28 to TRBJ1-6; tentatively, D is TRBD1 (6 bases). V was clipped by 5 bases and J by 7 bases, with 15 bases between them. CDR3 size: 15 residues. Germline V CDR1 and CDR2: MDHEN, SYDVKM. The CDR3 DNA reads TGTGCCAGCAGTCAACCGGGACAAAGGAATTCACCCCTCCACTTT. It yields the protein CASSQPGQRNSPLHF.

The table lists this clonotype with many counts. The rearrangement uses TRBV12-3 or TRBV12-4 and TRBJ2-7; D could derive from TRBD1 or TRBD2 (5 bases each). V was clipped by 3 bases and J by 4 bases, with 19 bases between them. The length of the CDR3 is 16 residues. CDR3 loop: CASSLGQGGTGYEQYF. DNA for the CDR3: TGTGCCAGCAGTTTGGGGCAGGGTGGGACCGGGTACGAGCAGTACTTC.

This clonotype came up once. This chain connects TRBV4-1 to TRBJ1-2, with D possibly matching TRBD1 (5 bases). V was shortened by 4 bases and J by 4 bases, with 13 bases between the two germline ends. The CDR3 is 14 residues long. Germline V gene lookup returns CDR1 MGHRA and CDR2 YSYEKL. The CDR3 coding sequence is TGCGCCAGCAGCCGGATCGCGCAGGGCTATGGCTACACCTTC. Translation gives CASSRIAQGYGYTF.

This clonotype was found many times. This chain links TRBV2 with TRBJ2-5, with D hard to call. Germline V gene sequence: CDR1 SNHLY, CDR2 FYNNEI. V shed 5 bases and J shed 3 bases, with 7 bases lying between them. The CDR3 is 12 amino acids. The CDR3 spells CASSPVEETQYF. DNA for the CDR3: TGTGCCAGCAGTCCCGTGGAAGAGACCCAGTACTTC.

CDR3 loop: CASSQEVRQGSYEQYF. In nucleotides, the CDR3 is TGCGCCAGCAGCCAAGAGGTACGGCAGGGGTCCTACGAGCAGTACTTC. V gene TRBV4-1 combines with J gene TRBJ2-7; possibly TRBD1 for D (6 bases). V was pared by 0 bases and J by 1 base, with 13 bases between. The germline V gene has CDR1 MGHRA and CDR2 YSYEKL. The CDR3 spans 16 residues.

This clonotype was found many times. The rearrangement uses TRBV28 and TRBJ2-1, with D perhaps matching TRBD2 (6 bases). Germline assignment: CDR1 MDHEN and CDR2 SYDVKM. CDR3 length: 12 amino acids. The V end lost 1 base, the J end lost 10 bases, and 8 bases lay between the germline ends. The CDR3 region has the DNA TGTGCCAGCAGTTTATTTGGGGGGGAGCAGTTCTTC. It yields the protein CASSLFGGEQFF.